The sequence of this TCR beta chain was determined in a study of blood T cell repertoires in COVID-19. Germline CDR1 and CDR2: SEHNR and FQNEAQ (reference sequence). V gave up 5 bases and J gave up 0 bases; unmatched junction bases: 2. The CDR3 sequence is 14 residues long. Some clones are missing from TCRdb's copy, which holds only in-frame ones; the method was immunoSEQ multiplex PCR. The sample lists roughly 56,000 clones, about nine tenths seen once, with 6% to 7% in the top ten. The clonotype comes from a middle-aged man with active COVID-19. Sequencing used peripheral blood. The rearrangement uses TRBV7-9 and TRBJ1-1, with 8 bases that match TRBD1. The CDR3 sequence is CASSQGAVNTEAFF. The CDR3 bases are TGTGCCAGCAGCCAGGGGGCCGTGAACACTGAAGCTTTCTTT. The full variable domain, with the rest looked up from reference TRBV7-9 and TRBJ1-1, is DTGVSQNPRHKITKRGQNVTFRCDPISEHNRLYWYRQTLGQGPEFLTYFQNEAQLEKSRLLSDRFSAERPKGSFSTLEIQRTEQGDSAMYLCASSQGAVNTEAFFGQGTRLTVV.